The 27 T cell receptor beta chains below were found in one sample sequenced in a study of blood T cell repertoires in COVID-19. The protocol was immunoSEQ multiplex PCR, while the TCRdb copy is restricted to in-frame clones and leaves out a portion. The top ten hold about 9% of the sample, which has approximately 200,000 clones, approximately 75% seen once. Sequenced material: PBMCs or T cells enriched from blood (not recorded which). These receptor sequences come from a man aged 35-49 years who had recovered from COVID-19.

Only a few counts were recorded for this clone. The genes are TRBV6-5 and TRBJ2-2, with D uncertain. Germline CDR1 reads MNHEY; CDR2 reads SVGAGI. Trimming stripped 7 bases from V and 4 bases from J, with 13 bases between. The CDR3 loop spans 14 amino acids. This CDR3 reads CASNQRPSTGELFF. In DNA form, the CDR3 reads TGTGCCAGCAACCAGCGACCTTCCACCGGGGAGCTGTTTTTT.

The V call is TRBV30, the J call TRBJ2-1; 10 bases are shared with TRBD2. The CDR3 is made up of 13 amino acids. The V gene end was trimmed by 8 bases and the J gene end by 7 bases; junction bases not matched to a gene: 8. The germline gives CDR1 GTSNPN, CDR2 SVGIG (reference sequence). The CDR3 coding sequence is TGTGCCCGTACTAGCGGGGCTGATAATGAGCAGTTCTTC. Translated, it gives CARTSGADNEQFF.

This sequence joins TRBV27 and TRBJ1-2; D may be TRBD1 (5 bases). V lost 3 bases, J lost 6 bases, and 14 bases lay in between. This CDR3 comprises 14 residues. The germline V gene has CDR1 MNHEY and CDR2 SMNVEV (reference sequence). In nucleotides, the CDR3 is TGTGCCAGCAGTTTCGGAGGGACGGCGAATGGCTACACCTTC. This encodes CASSFGGTANGYTF.

The J gene is TRBJ2-3, the V gene TRBV6-5; possibly TRBD1 for D (6 bases). From germline, CDR1 is MNHEY and CDR2 SVGAGI. Trimming took off 6 bases at V and 3 bases at J, with 16 bases between the two ends. CDR3 length: 15 amino acids. CDR3 sequence: CASSYTGQGTDTQYF. The CDR3 nucleotides read TGTGCCAGCAGCTACACAGGGCAGGGAACAGATACGCAGTATTTT.

The chain carries TRBV6-4 and TRBJ1-2, with a weak D call TRBD1 (6 bases). Germline V lookup: CDR1 MRHNA, CDR2 SNTAGT. The CDR3 is made up of 18 amino acids. The V gene lost 2 bases and the J gene lost 7 bases, with 26 bases spanning the gap. CDR3 protein: CASSDDLRDRPGAGGYTF. DNA of the CDR3: TGTGCCAGCAGTGACGACCTCCGAGACAGGCCAGGGGCTGGTGGCTACACCTTC.

This clone has only a few counts. The chain is built from TRBV24-1 and TRBJ1-2; D is unclear. The CDR3 contains 13 residues. The germline V gene has CDR1 KGHDR and CDR2 SFDVKD. Trimming removed 4 bases at V and 7 bases at J, with 12 bases between. In DNA, the CDR3 is TGTGCCACCAGTGACGGGCCCAGCGGTGGCTACACCTTC. Amino acid sequence: CATSDGPSGGYTF.

This chain links TRBV6-5 with TRBJ2-3; perhaps TRBD2 as D (6 bases). V was cut by 0 bases and J by 0 bases, with 7 bases left in between. Per the germline V gene, CDR1 is MNHEY and CDR2 is SVGAGI. The CDR3 length is 15 residues. Here the CDR3 reads CASSYSGTSTDTQYF. The CDR3 DNA reads as TGTGCCAGCAGTTACTCAGGGACTAGCACAGATACGCAGTATTTT.

This clone was counted between two and nine times. The chain is built from TRBV2 and TRBJ1-5, with D possibly TRBD1 on 6 matching bases. The CDR3 length is 15 residues. Germline assignment: CDR1 SNHLY and CDR2 FYNNEI. The V gene lost 6 bases and the J gene lost 8 bases, with 20 bases spanning the gap. In DNA form, the CDR3 reads TGTGCCAGCAGCCTAGGGGGGGCAGGTGGAAAGCCCCAGCATTTT. Amino acid sequence: CASSLGGAGGKPQHF.

This clone was detected once. The rearrangement uses TRBV2 and TRBJ1-2; D remains unclear. CDR3 length: 16 amino acids. Per germline, CDR1 SNHLY and CDR2 FYNNEI. The V gene lost 3 bases and the J gene lost 2 bases, with 16 bases spanning the gap. The CDR3 coding sequence is TGTGCCAGCAGTGATTCCTCTGCGACTCGAAACTATGGCTACACCTTC. It is translated as CASSDSSATRNYGYTF.

This chain links TRBV9 with TRBJ2-3, with D possibly matching TRBD2 (7 bases). With 0 bases removed from V and 0 bases from J, the gap between germline ends came to 14 bases. The CDR3 runs 17 residues. In germline, CDR1 is SGDLS, CDR2 YYNGEE. This CDR3 is CASSVAEGGFSTDTQYF. The CDR3 DNA follows: TGTGCCAGCAGCGTAGCGGAGGGGGGGTTCAGCACAGATACGCAGTATTTT.

The chain's CDR3 is CASSQVQAPLYGYTF. CDR3 sequence (DNA): TGCGCCAGCAGCCAAGTCCAGGCCCCCCTCTATGGCTACACCTTC. V gene TRBV4-1 combines with J gene TRBJ1-2; D is ambiguous. V gave up 1 base and J gave up 4 bases, with 13 bases separating them. The CDR3 is 15 amino acids. CDR1 and CDR2 from the germline V gene are MGHRA and YSYEKL.

This clone showed up just once. The genes are TRBV5-4 and TRBJ2-6; maybe TRBD1 (5 bases). CDR3 length equals 14 residues. Per germline, CDR1 SGHNT and CDR2 YYREEE (reference sequence). The V and J ends lost 0 bases and 8 bases respectively, with 9 bases between them. Here the CDR3 reads CASSLAAGSNVLTF. The CDR3 DNA sequence: TGTGCCAGCAGCTTGGCGGCAGGGTCCAACGTCCTGACTTTC. Drawing the rest from reference TRBV5-4 and TRBJ2-6, the complete variable domain is ETGVTQSPTHLIKTRGQQVTLRCSSQSGHNTVSWYQQALGQGPQFIFQYYREEENGRGNFPPRFSGLQFPNYSSELNVNALELDDSALYLCASSLAAGSNVLTFGAGSRLTVL.

This clone appeared a single time. The rearrangement joins TRBV6-4 to TRBJ2-6, with TRBD1 matching over 10 bases. The V gene's germline CDR1 is MRHNA and CDR2 SNTAGT. The CDR3 has 17 residues. After removal of 8 bases from V and 0 bases from J, the junction contained 7 bases not matched to a gene. CDR3 DNA sequence: TGTGCCAGCTTTGACAGGGGGCGACCCTCTGGGGCCAACGTCCTGACTTTC. The encoded protein is CASFDRGRPSGANVLTF.

This clone was detected a few times. The rearrangement uses TRBV5-1 and TRBJ1-1; TRBD1 matches at 7 bases. With V trimmed by 4 bases and J by 6 bases, 15 bases remained unmatched. The CDR3 runs 16 residues. Germline V gene sequence: CDR1 SGHRS, CDR2 YFSETQ. CDR3: CASSARQGRGTAEAFF. In nucleotides, the CDR3 is TGCGCCAGCAGCGCCCGACAGGGCCGCGGAACGGCTGAAGCTTTCTTT.

CDR3 nucleotide sequence: TGTGCCAGCAGCACTGATACAGATACGCAGTATTTT. Translated: CASSTDTDTQYF. V gene TRBV5-5 combines with J gene TRBJ2-3; D gene uncertain. Germline CDR1 is SGHKS and CDR2 is YYEKEE (reference sequence). This CDR3 is 12 amino acids long. V lost 4 bases and J 3 bases, leaving 6 bases between the germline ends.

CDR3 sequence (DNA): TGTGCCAGCAGACTAGCGGGAGCCTACGAGCAGTACTTC. Its translation is CASRLAGAYEQYF. The rearrangement links TRBV27 to TRBJ2-7, with 11 bases lining up with TRBD2. CDR1 is MNHEY and CDR2 is SMNVEV in the germline V gene (reference sequence). The CDR3 runs to 13 residues. The V and J ends lost 6 bases and 2 bases, in that order; junction bases with no gene match: 0.

This chain links TRBV11-2 with TRBJ1-3; D gene ambiguous. Trimming removed 0 bases from V and 4 bases from J, with 10 bases in between. The V gene's germline CDR1 is SGHAT and CDR2 FQNNGV. The CDR3 runs to 15 residues. CDR3 region: CASSLDHRLGNTIYF. The CDR3 DNA sequence: TGTGCCAGCAGCTTAGATCACCGGTTAGGAAACACCATATATTTT.

This clone was detected only once. The chain recombines TRBV5-1 with TRBJ1-1; tentatively, D is TRBD1 (6 bases). The CDR3 extends over 15 amino acids. Germline CDR1 and CDR2: SGHRS and YFSETQ. V dropped 4 bases and J dropped 1 base, with 14 bases sitting between them. The DNA of the CDR3 is TGCGCCAGCAGCCTCCAGACAGGACAGAACACTGAAGCTTTCTTT. Protein: CASSLQTGQNTEAFF.

The chain links TRBV6-1 to TRBJ1-5, with no clear D. Germline CDR1 MNHNS, CDR2 SASEGT. The CDR3 length is 12 residues. V was cut by 0 bases and J by 7 bases, with 4 bases left in between. CDR3 protein: CASSEAEQPQHF. CDR3 DNA: TGTGCCAGCAGTGAAGCGGAGCAGCCCCAGCATTTT.

The chain couples TRBV15 to TRBJ1-1; D is ambiguous. CDR1 LNHNV and CDR2 YYDKDF come from the germline V gene (reference sequence). CDR3 length: 14 residues. The V and J ends lost 0 bases and 13 bases respectively, with 18 bases between them. In DNA form, the CDR3 reads TGTGCCACCAGCAGAGATTATGAGGTGAGACTGGATTTCTTT. Protein product: CATSRDYEVRLDFF.

The chain has TRBV10-3 and TRBJ2-1; 9 nucleotides agree with TRBD2. Germline V CDR1 and CDR2: ENHRY, SYGVKD. The V and J ends lost 4 bases and 4 bases, in that order; junction bases with no gene match: 5. The CDR3 spans 15 residues. CDR3 nucleotide sequence: TGTGCCATCAGTGCAATAGCGGGAGAATACAATGAGCAGTTCTTC. It specifies CAISAIAGEYNEQFF.

The chain has TRBV12-3 or TRBV12-4 and TRBJ2-3, with TRBD1 identical over 7 bases. V was pared by 5 bases and J by 15 bases, with 14 bases of the junction left unmatched. The CDR3 spans 13 residues. CDR3 region: CASSEFRQGRIYF. CDR3 in DNA: TGTGCCAGCAGTGAATTTCGACAGGGAAGAATATATTTT.

V gene TRBV6-6 combines with J gene TRBJ1-2; 7 nucleotides match TRBD1. V trimming: 1 base; J trimming: 4 bases; junction bases outside the gene matches: 3. The CDR3 has 14 amino acids. From germline, CDR1 is MNHNY and CDR2 SVGAGI (reference sequence). CDR3 sequence (DNA): TGTGCCAGCAGTTACTTGGGACAGTCCTATGGCTACACCTTC. Its protein product is CASSYLGQSYGYTF.

A word on this clone: Other nucleotide sequences from this sample produce the same CDR3. The rearrangement uses TRBV29-1 and TRBJ2-7; 7 bases line up with TRBD1. Per the germline V gene, CDR1 is SQVTM and CDR2 is ANQGSEA. This CDR3 contains 12 residues. Trimming cost V 4 bases and J 1 base; bases outside gene matches: 1. This CDR3 reads CSVATGSYEQYF. Written as DNA, the CDR3 is TGCAGCGTTGCGACAGGGTCCTACGAGCAGTACTTC.

The chain has TRBV7-8 and TRBJ1-1; D is undetermined. With 3 bases removed from V and 6 bases from J, the gap between germline ends came to 14 bases. The CDR3 has 14 residues. CDR1 is SGHVS and CDR2 is FQNEAQ in the germline V gene. The CDR3 bases are TGTGCCAGCAGCTTGAGGCCACCCGGAGCTGAAGCTTTCTTT. As protein: CASSLRPPGAEAFF.

The V gene is TRBV19, the J gene TRBJ2-1, with 7 nucleotides matching TRBD2. Germline V gene data show CDR1 as LNHDA and CDR2 as SQIVND (reference sequence). With 5 bases clipped from V and 7 bases from J, the junction kept 11 bases outside the gene matches. The CDR3 is 15 residues long. CDR3 sequence: CASSDAGAMGNEQFF. The CDR3 DNA reads as TGTGCCAGTAGTGACGCGGGAGCGATGGGGAATGAGCAGTTCTTC.

In DNA form, the CDR3 reads TGTGCCAGCAGCCAACGGGATGAAGCTTTCTTT. It codes for CASSQRDEAFF. The chain couples TRBV3-1 (or the pseudogene TRBV3-2) to TRBJ1-1; the D is unclear. The CDR3 sequence is 11 residues long. Per germline, CDR1 LGHDT and CDR2 YNNKEL (reference sequence). V lost 2 bases and J lost 7, with 5 bases in between.